This T cell receptor beta chain was found in a study of T cell repertoires in cytomegalovirus infection. Overall study: Signatures in public TCR beta sequences pointed to both CMV infection and matching HLA type. Findings of the study overall: Accumulated public TCR beta family frequency recognized individuals carrying CMV together with the relevant HLA. Dominant in the ex vivo response were TCR beta clonotypes restricted by HLA-C and specific for CMV.

One entry per CDR3 protein, called by TCRdb with MiXCR from the reads. This sample has approximately 500,000 distinct CDR3 sequences, with 16% found just once. A note on this clonotype: Its antigen is still unknown.

The sequenced material came from CD8+ T cells from PBMCs. The TCR was taken from a human donor in good health (CMV status not recorded). Some clones in this sample may be carry-over from other donors' samples.

The CDR3 is CASSGRGNIQYF. In nucleotides, the CDR3 is TGTGCCAGCAGCGGTCGGGGGAACATTCAGTACTTC. This rearrangement joins TRBV7-9 to TRBJ2-4; D possibly corresponds to TRBD2 (6 bases). The CDR3 has 12 amino acids. V was shortened by 5 bases and J by 7 bases, with 9 bases between the two germline ends. Germline CDR1 SEHNR, CDR2 FQNEAQ (reference sequence).